Presented here are 18 T cell receptor beta chains from one specimen sequenced in a study of vaccination and CD4 T cells after COVID-19. With the Oncomine TCR Beta short-read assay, DNA from cultured CD4+ T cells was sequenced. TCRdb re-derived calls from the PCR reads in MiXCR, one entry per CDR3 protein. This sample has about 15,000 distinct CDR3 sequences; 53% occur once, and the top ten carry 4.5% to 5.5%. No antigens are known for them. Treatment indicated: roughly 11-day PBMC culture with coronavirus spike peptide pools or control peptides (ViraFEST assay). Sequenced here: CD4+ T cells from blood, cultured in vitro, sampled before SARS-CoV-2 vaccination. These receptors all come from a human donor who had recovered from COVID-19.

This clonotype was counted only a few times. The chain combines TRBV20-1 with TRBJ1-6; 10 nucleotides agree with TRBD1. The length of the CDR3 is 15 residues. From germline, CDR1 is DFQATT and CDR2 SNEGSKA (reference sequence). J lost 10 bases, V lost 3 bases, and 9 bases had no gene match. CDR3: CSARLATGGDSPLHF. The CDR3 DNA reads TGCAGTGCTAGGTTAGCGACAGGGGGCGACTCACCCCTCCACTTT.

This chain joins TRBV20-1 and TRBJ2-1, with a weak D call TRBD2 (5 bases). V lost 5 bases and J 8 bases, leaving 28 bases between the germline ends. Germline V gene lookup returns CDR1 DFQATT and CDR2 SNEGSKA (reference sequence). The CDR3 extends over 17 amino acids. In DNA, the CDR3 is TGCAGTGCTTACCCACGCTTGAGCGGAGGATATTTCGATGAGCAGTTCTTC. This encodes CSAYPRLSGGYFDEQFF.

The J gene is TRBJ1-5, the V gene TRBV6-2 or TRBV6-3; no definite D call. V was cut by 2 bases and J by 2 bases, with 13 bases left in between. This CDR3 is 16 amino acids long. CDR1 and CDR2 (germline): MNHEY, SVGEGT. The CDR3 DNA sequence: TGTGCCAGCAGTTACCAATCGACGGTTCGCAATCAGCCCCAGCATTTT. Its protein is CASSYQSTVRNQPQHF.

This clonotype was observed a few times. CDR3 in amino acids: CASRVLALTGELFF. For the CDR3, the DNA is TGTGCCAGCCGGGTCCTTGCCCTTACCGGGGAGCTGTTTTTT. V gene TRBV7-2 combines with J gene TRBJ2-2; no clear D. The ends were cut back, 8 bases at V and 5 bases at J, with 15 bases in the middle. CDR3 size: 14 residues. Looked up from germline, CDR1 is SGHTA and CDR2 is FQGNSA.

This clonotype occurred a few times. The rearrangement uses TRBV6-2 or TRBV6-3 and TRBJ2-5, with 8 bases fitting TRBD2. The CDR3 has 15 amino acids. V shed 2 bases and J 7 bases; nucleotides not matched to a gene: 9. The germline CDR1 and CDR2 sequences are MNHEY and SVGEGT. CDR3 nucleotides: TGTGCCAGCAGTTACGACGGGAGGGCCCTTGGGACCCAGTACTTC. It specifies CASSYDGRALGTQYF.

This clonotype was seen only once. The chain recombines TRBV7-2 with TRBJ2-5; D might be TRBD2 (5 bases). V was cut by 2 bases and J by 2 bases, with 9 bases left in between. The germline V gene encodes CDR1 SGHTA and CDR2 FQGNSA. The CDR3 loop spans 14 amino acids. CDR3 in amino acids: CASSLIGGQETQYF. CDR3 nucleotides: TGTGCCAGCAGCTTAATCGGAGGACAAGAGACCCAGTACTTC.

CDR3 sequence: CASSEQDTGELFF. For the CDR3, the DNA is TGTGCCAGCAGTGAACAGGACACCGGGGAGCTGTTTTTT. The chain employs TRBV6-1 and TRBJ2-2; D call uncertain. Per germline, CDR1 MNHNS and CDR2 SASEGT. The CDR3 has 13 amino acids. The V end lost 2 bases, the J end lost 3 bases, and 4 bases lay between the germline ends.

This CDR3 is CASSRDSNQPQHF. In nucleotides, the CDR3 is TGTGCCAGCAGTAGGGATAGCAATCAGCCCCAGCATTTT. The gene calls are TRBV6-1 and TRBJ1-5; no clear D gene. The germline V gene encodes CDR1 MNHNS and CDR2 SASEGT. The CDR3 has 13 residues. Trimming pared 5 bases from V and 0 bases from J, leaving 5 bases between.

This clonotype was counted a few times. V is TRBV20-1 and J is TRBJ2-1; 9 nucleotides match TRBD2. CDR3 length: 14 residues. CDR1 and CDR2 from the germline V gene are DFQATT and SNEGSKA (reference sequence). Trimming removed 5 bases from V and 5 bases from J; junction bases left unmatched: 7. The CDR3, as DNA: TGCAGTGCTGACGGGCTAGCGGGACACAATGAGCAGTTCTTC. Translating it yields CSADGLAGHNEQFF.

This CDR3 reads CASSRGVEKLFF. CDR3 nucleotide sequence: TGTGCCAGCAGTAGAGGAGTTGAAAAACTGTTTTTT. This chain links TRBV7-6 with TRBJ1-4; no reliable D call. Trimming took 6 bases from V and 7 from J, leaving 9 bases between them. Germline loops: CDR1 SGHVS, CDR2 FNYEAQ. This CDR3 spans 12 amino acids. Complete variable domain (other parts from reference TRBV7-6 and TRBJ1-4): GAGVSQSPRYKVTKRGQDVALRCDPISGHVSLYWYRQALGQGPEFLTYFNYEAQQDKSGLPNDRFSAERPEGSISTLTIQRTEQRDSAMYRCASSRGVEKLFFGSGTQLSVL.

The rearrangement joins TRBV7-6 to TRBJ1-1, with 7 bases fitting TRBD1. The V and J ends lost 2 bases and 2 bases, in that order; junction bases with no gene match: 8. This CDR3 has 16 residues. The germline gives CDR1 SGHVS, CDR2 FNYEAQ. As DNA, the CDR3 is TGTGCCAGCAGCTTAAGTTTTCGACAGGGAAACACTGAAGCTTTCTTT. This translates into CASSLSFRQGNTEAFF. Combining the CDR3 with reference TRBV7-6 and TRBJ1-1 gives the whole variable domain GAGVSQSPRYKVTKRGQDVALRCDPISGHVSLYWYRQALGQGPEFLTYFNYEAQQDKSGLPNDRFSAERPEGSISTLTIQRTEQRDSAMYRCASSLSFRQGNTEAFFGQGTRLTVV.

A word on this clonotype: Compared with germline, one end of the junction differs, possibly owing to a read error. The chain joins TRBV27 to TRBJ1-6; 7 bases align to TRBD1. Per germline, CDR1 MNHEY and CDR2 SMNVEV (reference sequence). CDR3 length: 16 residues. CDR3: CASRLLGQSYNSPLHF. DNA of the CDR3: TGTGCCAGCAGGTTATTGGGACAGTCCTATAATTCACCCCTCCACTTT.

The CDR3 DNA sequence: TGTGCCAGCAGGGAGCCAGTTCCTAACTATGGCTACACCTTC. Protein sequence: CASREPVPNYGYTF. The V call is TRBV25-1, the J call TRBJ1-2, with unresolved D. Per germline, CDR1 MGHDK and CDR2 SYGVNS. Trimming shortened V by 6 bases and J by 0 bases, and 11 bases separated the two germline ends. The CDR3 has 14 amino acids.

This clonotype was counted between two and nine times. The CDR3 nucleotides are TGTGCCACGAGCGGAACTAGCTCCTACGAGCAGTACTTC. Protein: CATSGTSSYEQYF. J is TRBJ2-7 and V is TRBV6-1, with D perhaps TRBD2 (5 bases). Germline CDR1 MNHNS, CDR2 SASEGT. The CDR3 is 13 residues long. Trimming pared 10 bases from V and 0 bases from J, leaving 13 bases between.

This chain connects TRBV7-2 to TRBJ1-2; TRBD1 is a possible D gene (5 bases). V dropped 4 bases and J dropped 2 bases, with 14 bases sitting between them. The CDR3 loop spans 15 amino acids. Per germline, CDR1 SGHTA and CDR2 FQGNSA. The CDR3 sequence: CASSYTGTANYGYTF. The CDR3 nucleotides read TGTGCCAGCAGCTATACCGGGACTGCAAACTATGGCTACACCTTC.

This sequence joins TRBV19 and TRBJ2-1, with no clear D. From germline, CDR1 is LNHDA and CDR2 SQIVND (reference sequence). The CDR3 has 14 residues. V lost 8 bases and J 1 base, leaving 12 bases between the germline ends. The CDR3 protein is CASGVGRSYNEQFF. CDR3 coding DNA: TGTGCCAGTGGAGTGGGCAGGTCCTACAATGAGCAGTTCTTC.

This clonotype was found a few times. The rearrangement links TRBV7-9 to TRBJ1-2; unclear D gene. The CDR3 is made up of 15 amino acids. V lost 3 bases to trimming and J lost 2 bases, with 13 bases between them. Germline CDR1 and CDR2: SEHNR and FQNEAQ (reference sequence). DNA for the CDR3: TGTGCCAGCAGCTTCAACAGCGCCTCGAACTATGGCTACACCTTC. Its translation: CASSFNSASNYGYTF. The full variable domain, in which reference TRBV7-9 and TRBJ1-2 provide the parts outside the CDR3, is DTGVSQNPRHKITKRGQNVTFRCDPISEHNRLYWYRQTLGQGPEFLTYFQNEAQLEKSRLLSDRFSAERPKGSFSTLEIQRTEQGDSAMYLCASSFNSASNYGYTFGSGTRLTVV.

This chain uses TRBV24-1 with TRBJ1-1; D might be TRBD1 (6 bases). Germline lookup yields CDR1 KGHDR and CDR2 SFDVKD. The CDR3 contains 17 residues. V was pared by 1 base and J by 4 bases, with 18 bases between. As DNA, the CDR3 is TGTGCCACCAGTGATTTCGAGGTTCGGGGGCTGAGCACTGAAGCTTTCTTT. This gives the protein CATSDFEVRGLSTEAFF.